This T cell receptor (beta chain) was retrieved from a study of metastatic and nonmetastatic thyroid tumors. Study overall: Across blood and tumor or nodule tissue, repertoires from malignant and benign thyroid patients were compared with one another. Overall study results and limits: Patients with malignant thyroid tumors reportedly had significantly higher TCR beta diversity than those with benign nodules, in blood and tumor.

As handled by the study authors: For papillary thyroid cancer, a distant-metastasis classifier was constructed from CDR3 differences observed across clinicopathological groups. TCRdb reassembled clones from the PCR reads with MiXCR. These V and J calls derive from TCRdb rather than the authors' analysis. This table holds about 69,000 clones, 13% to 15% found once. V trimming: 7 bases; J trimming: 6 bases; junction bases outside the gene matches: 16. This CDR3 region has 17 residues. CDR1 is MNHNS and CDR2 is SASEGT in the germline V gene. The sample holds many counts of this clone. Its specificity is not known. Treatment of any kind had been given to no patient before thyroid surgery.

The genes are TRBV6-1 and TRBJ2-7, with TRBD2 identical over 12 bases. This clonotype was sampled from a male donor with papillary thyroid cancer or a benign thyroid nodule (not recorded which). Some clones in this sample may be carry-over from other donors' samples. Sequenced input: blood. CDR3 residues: CASIPTLAGGPSREQYF. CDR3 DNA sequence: TGTGCCAGCATTCCAACCCTAGCGGGAGGGCCCTCTCGCGAGCAGTACTTC.